Following are 25 T cell receptor beta chains from one sample sequenced in a study of cytomegalovirus exposure and HLA in healthy donors (dated by TCRdb to between 2016 and 2019). Receptor libraries were prepared by the immunoSEQ multiplex PCR assay. For the multiplex PCR, a mixture combining 60 forward primers for TCR Vbeta segments and 13 reverse primers for TCR Jbeta segments was used. TCRdb re-hosts the immuneACCESS table, in-frame sequences only. Its copies lack some clones; in the studies checked, an unresolved V gene accounts for under half of them, and the cause for the rest is not known. The sample table holds about 150,000 clones, of which over 70% were seen once. The ten largest account for 2% to 2.5% of the sample. Sequencing was performed on PBMCs. Receptors originate from a man aged 25 to 40 in good health and CMV-seronegative.

The chain has TRBV28 and TRBJ1-6; D possibly corresponds to TRBD1 (5 bases). The CDR3 covers 15 residues. The V gene's germline CDR1 is MDHEN and CDR2 SYDVKM. Between the trimmed V and J ends, which lost 3 bases and 10 bases, there was a span of 16 bases. As DNA, the CDR3 is TGTGCCAGCAGTTTCGTTGCGGGGGGGAGATCACCCCTCCACTTT. Translated: CASSFVAGGRSPLHF. Using reference TRBV28 and TRBJ1-6 for the parts outside the CDR3, the full variable domain is DVKVTQSSRYLVKRTGEKVFLECVQDMDHENMFWYRQDPGLGLRLIYFSYDVKMKEKGDIPEGYSVSREKKERFSLILESASTNQTSMYLCASSFVAGGRSPLHFGNGTRLTVT.

As for this clone: The junction departs from the called germline gene at one end, perhaps through a read error. This sequence joins TRBV5-1 and TRBJ2-5; tentative D call: TRBD1 (5 bases). Germline CDR1 reads SGHRS; CDR2 reads YFSETQ. CDR3 length: 14 amino acids. The CDR3 loop is CASSYGQDQETQHF. CDR3 in DNA: TGCGCCAGCAGCTACGGACAAGACCAAGAGACCCAGCACTTC. Combining the CDR3 with reference TRBV5-1 and TRBJ2-5 gives the whole variable domain KAGVTQTPRYLIKTRGQQVTLSCSPISGHRSVSWYQQTPGQGLQFLFEYFSETQRNKGNFPGRFSGRQFSNSRSEMNVSTLELGDSALYLCASSYGQDQETQHFGPGTRLLVL.

For this clone: One junction end disagrees with the germline gene, perhaps due to a read error. The chain has TRBV7-7 and TRBJ2-7; 8 nucleotides match TRBD1. Germline assignment: CDR1 SSHAT and CDR2 FNYEAQ (reference sequence). The CDR3 sequence is 13 residues long. The CDR3 DNA is TGTGCTAGCAGCCCGGGACAGGACTACGAGCAGTACTTC. It yields the protein CASSPGQDYEQYF.

On this clone itself: Other DNA sequences of this sample code for an identical CDR3. CDR3 in amino acids: CASSLSGNEQFF. In nucleotides, the CDR3 is TGTGCCAGCAGCCTTAGTGGTAATGAGCAGTTCTTC. The chain employs TRBV7-9 and TRBJ2-1, with D unresolved. Deletions cut 5 bases from V and 7 bases from J, with 9 bases between. Germline V gene lookup returns CDR1 SEHNR and CDR2 FQNEAQ (reference sequence). The CDR3 is 12 amino acids.

This clone was seen only once. The J gene is TRBJ2-5, the V gene TRBV10-3; 9 nucleotides line up with TRBD1. Trimming removed 9 bases from V and 2 bases from J; junction bases left unmatched: 7. CDR1 is ENHRY, CDR2 SYGVKD, per germline. CDR3 size: 14 residues. The CDR3 region has the DNA TGTGCCATTCAGGGACAGGGATTTCAAGAGACCCAGTACTTC. Encoded protein: CAIQGQGFQETQYF.

The chain links TRBV27 to TRBJ1-1; possible D gene TRBD1, 5 bases. The CDR3 consists of 13 residues. The germline V and J ends were trimmed by 2 bases and 6 bases, with 10 bases remaining between them. Germline lookup yields CDR1 MNHEY and CDR2 SMNVEV (reference sequence). The CDR3 nucleotides are TGTGCCAGCAGTTTACCAGGGCATGCTGAAGCTTTCTTT. This encodes CASSLPGHAEAFF.

The chain has TRBV5-1 and TRBJ2-3; 11 bases match TRBD2. The CDR3 loop spans 17 amino acids. Trimming took 0 bases from V and 2 from J; bases not matched to a gene: 5. Germline V lookup: CDR1 SGHRS, CDR2 YFSETQ. CDR3 amino acids: CASSLDLAGGNTDTQYF. In DNA, the CDR3 is TGCGCCAGCAGCTTGGATCTAGCGGGGGGAAACACAGATACGCAGTATTTT.

V gene TRBV5-6 combines with J gene TRBJ1-1, with D possibly matching TRBD1 (6 bases). Germline V CDR1 and CDR2: SGHDT, YYEEEE. V lost 4 bases to trimming and J lost 0 bases, with 10 bases between them. The CDR3 has 14 residues. CDR3 region: CASSPTGMNTEAFF. DNA for the CDR3: TGTGCCAGCAGCCCGACAGGAATGAACACTGAAGCTTTCTTT.

The gene calls are TRBV12-5 and TRBJ2-2; TRBD1 aligns across 10 bases. There are 17 residues in the CDR3. V trimming: 2 bases; J trimming: 6 bases; junction bases outside the gene matches: 9. Germline assignment: CDR1 LGHNT and CDR2 FRNRAP. The CDR3 protein is CASGLLRQGARAGELFF. CDR3 DNA: TGTGCTAGTGGTTTGCTCCGACAGGGGGCGCGTGCCGGGGAGCTGTTTTTT.

This clone has only a few counts. The same CDR3 also results from other DNA sequences found in this sample. The chain has TRBV6-5 and TRBJ2-7, with 8 bases identical to TRBD1. The CDR3 spans 14 residues. With 4 bases clipped from V and 2 bases from J, the junction kept 4 bases outside the gene matches. Per the germline V gene, CDR1 is MNHEY and CDR2 is SVGAGI. CDR3 in DNA: TGTGCCAGCAGTTTAGGACAGGGACCCTACGAGCAGTACTTC. Its protein is CASSLGQGPYEQYF.

A few counts support this clone. The J gene is TRBJ2-2, the V gene TRBV5-1; the match to TRBD2 covers 7 bases. Germline V gives CDR1 SGHRS, CDR2 YFSETQ. The CDR3 loop spans 15 amino acids. Trimming at V came to 1 base and at J to 7 bases, leaving 7 bases not matched to a gene. CDR3 loop: CASSLKSGESGELFF. The CDR3, as DNA: TGCGCCAGCAGCTTGAAGAGCGGGGAAAGCGGGGAGCTGTTTTTT.

The chain has TRBV4-2 and TRBJ1-1, with D perhaps matching TRBD1 (5 bases). Germline CDR1 reads LGHNA; CDR2 reads YNFKEQ. The germline V and J ends were trimmed by 0 bases and 7 bases, with 15 bases remaining between them. The CDR3 sequence is 15 residues long. The CDR3 nucleotides are TGTGCCAGCAGCCAAGACCTAGGGACTGATTGTGAAGCTTTCTTT. This gives the protein CASSQDLGTDCEAFF.

The J gene is TRBJ2-3, the V gene TRBV7-9; TRBD2 is a possible D gene (6 bases). The CDR3 is made up of 14 amino acids. Between the trimmed V and J ends, which lost 2 bases and 5 bases, there was a span of 11 bases. CDR1 and CDR2 (germline): SEHNR, FQNEAQ (reference sequence). CDR3 nucleotide sequence: TGTGCCAGCAGCTTAAGGCAGGGAGGAGATACGCAGTATTTT. Translation gives CASSLRQGGDTQYF.

The sample holds a few counts of this clone. V gene TRBV7-9 combines with J gene TRBJ2-7; 7 bases are a match to TRBD2. CDR3 length: 13 residues. Germline values: CDR1 SEHNR, CDR2 FQNEAQ (reference sequence). Trimming removed 5 bases from V and 7 bases from J; junction bases left unmatched: 8. CDR3 sequence (DNA): TGTGCCAGCAGCCCCCTCGGTAGCGGGGAGCAGTACTTC. This codes for CASSPLGSGEQYF.

The J gene is TRBJ1-5, the V gene TRBV6-5; D gene unclear. The CDR3 has 13 amino acids. V was trimmed by 3 bases and J by 5 bases, leaving 8 bases between them. Germline loops: CDR1 MNHEY, CDR2 SVGAGI. The CDR3 region is CASSYEADQPQHF. As DNA, the CDR3 is TGTGCCAGCAGTTATGAGGCTGATCAGCCCCAGCATTTT.

This sequence joins TRBV2 and TRBJ1-6, with 10 bases lining up with TRBD1. The V gene end was trimmed by 8 bases and the J gene end by 5 bases; junction bases not matched to a gene: 9. In germline, CDR1 is SNHLY, CDR2 FYNNEI. CDR3 length equals 16 residues. CDR3 DNA sequence: TGTGCCAGCTCCCAGGACAGGGGGATGGATAATTCACCCCTCCACTTT. Translated, it gives CASSQDRGMDNSPLHF.

The J gene is TRBJ2-7, the V gene TRBV2; no firm D call. Germline lookup yields CDR1 SNHLY and CDR2 FYNNEI. Trimming removed 7 bases from V and 2 bases from J, with 12 bases in between. This CDR3 region has 13 residues. CDR3 nucleotide sequence: TGTGCCAGCACCAAAAAACAGCCCTACGAGCAGTACTTC. As protein: CASTKKQPYEQYF.

This chain links TRBV2 with TRBJ2-5; 11 bases fit TRBD1. The CDR3 has 17 amino acids. With V trimmed by 7 bases and J by 0 bases, 10 bases remained unmatched. Per germline, CDR1 SNHLY and CDR2 FYNNEI. The CDR3 here is CASTSGQGALHQETQYF. Written as DNA, the CDR3 is TGTGCCAGCACCTCCGGACAGGGGGCTTTACACCAAGAGACCCAGTACTTC.

The genes are TRBV18 and TRBJ2-2, with TRBD2 identical over 10 bases. The ends lost 1 base at V and 4 bases at J; junction bases unmatched: 3. CDR1 is KGHSH, CDR2 LQKENI, per germline. This CDR3 spans 16 amino acids. The CDR3 spells CASSPRSSGGTGELFF. The CDR3, as DNA: TGTGCCAGCTCACCACGATCTAGCGGGGGCACCGGGGAGCTGTTTTTT.

This sequence joins TRBV19 and TRBJ1-5, with 9 nucleotides matching TRBD1. Trimming took 2 bases from V and 2 from J; bases not matched to a gene: 4. Per germline, CDR1 LNHDA and CDR2 SQIVND (reference sequence). The CDR3 length is 16 residues. The CDR3 reads CASSITGGEGNQPQHF. CDR3 in DNA: TGTGCCAGTAGTATAACAGGGGGCGAAGGCAATCAGCCCCAGCATTTT.

The chain combines TRBV7-2 with TRBJ2-7, with 10 bases lining up with TRBD1. The CDR3 consists of 14 residues. Germline values: CDR1 SGHTA, CDR2 FQGNSA. J gave up 7 bases and V 2 bases, and 5 bases lay outside the gene matches. The CDR3 loop is CASSLNGQGGEQYF. The CDR3 bases are TGTGCCAGCAGCTTAAATGGACAGGGGGGTGAGCAGTACTTC.

The sample holds a few counts of this clone. Here the CDR3 reads CARKGSGQQANTEAFF. The CDR3 DNA reads TGTGCCAGAAAGGGCTCAGGACAGCAGGCGAACACTGAAGCTTTCTTT. The gene calls are TRBV5-3 and TRBJ1-1; D may be TRBD1 (6 bases). TRBV5-3 is assigned to the ORF class and has an uncertain function. V lost 6 bases and J lost 1, with 19 bases in between. The CDR3 has 16 residues.

This chain joins TRBV5-1 and TRBJ1-4, with 10 nucleotides matching TRBD1. Germline V gene data show CDR1 as SGHRS and CDR2 as YFSETQ. The CDR3 has 15 amino acids. V dropped 4 bases and J dropped 8; count of bases not matched to a gene: 8. The CDR3 loop reads CASSLRQGAGEKLFF. Here the CDR3 DNA reads TGCGCCAGCAGCCTCCGACAGGGGGCCGGGGAAAAACTGTTTTTT.

V and J are TRBV2 and TRBJ1-2, with TRBD1 as a possible D gene (6 bases). The CDR3 is 15 residues long. The germline V gene has CDR1 SNHLY and CDR2 FYNNEI. Between the trimmed V and J ends, which lost 5 bases and 4 bases, there was a span of 17 bases. Here the CDR3 reads CASSSTGPEIYGYTF. The CDR3 nucleotides read TGTGCCAGCAGTTCCACAGGGCCTGAGATCTATGGCTACACCTTC.

The CDR3 loop reads CASSATGRQPQHF. CDR3 coding DNA: TGTGCCAGCAGCGCGACAGGGCGTCAGCCCCAGCATTTT. V is TRBV7-6 and J is TRBJ1-5, with 7 bases lining up with TRBD1. Germline V CDR1 and CDR2: SGHVS, FNYEAQ. This CDR3 region has 13 residues. V shed 5 bases, J shed 6 bases, and the junction held 4 bases outside the gene matches.